This TCR beta chain was recovered during a study of T cells in Graves' hyperthyroidism and ophthalmopathy. Overall study results and limits: Within blood appeared most thyroid clonotypes that had expanded above 0.001.

This clonotype occurred a few times. Its antigen remains unidentified. RNA transcripts gave rise to amplified TCR beta CDR3 regions. The TCR CDR3 was amplified in a first-round RT-PCR using the HTBI primer set. MiXCR, run by TCRdb on the multiplex PCR reads, gives a single entry per CDR3 protein. The sample lists approximately 700,000 distinct CDR3 sequences, around 15% occurring once. The study defined stable Graves' hyperthyroidism as no ophthalmopathy progression within 18 months. The germline V and J ends were trimmed by 1 base and 0 bases, with 7 bases remaining between them. The CDR3 sequence is 15 residues long. Germline CDR1 is LNHDA and CDR2 is SQIVND (reference sequence).

The TCR comes from a man aged 18 to 35 with Graves' hyperthyroidism. The sequencing input was blood. The chain has TRBV19 and TRBJ2-1, with D tentatively TRBD2 (5 bases). The DNA for the CDR3 is TGTGCCAGTAGTATAGGGACTGACTCCTACAATGAGCAGTTCTTC. Protein sequence: CASSIGTDSYNEQFF. The full variable domain, its missing parts supplied by reference TRBV19 and TRBJ2-1, is DGGITQSPKYLFRKEGQNVTLSCEQNLNHDAMYWYRQDPGQGLRLIYYSQIVNDFQKGDIAEGYSVSREKKESFPLTVTSAQKNPTAFYLCASSIGTDSYNEQFFGPGTRLTVL.